This TCR beta chain was captured by sequencing in a study of metastatic and nonmetastatic thyroid tumors. At the level of the study: The authors compared repertoires across blood and tumor or nodule tissue from malignant and benign thyroid patients. Study observations and caveats: Malignant tumors reportedly showed significantly higher TCR beta diversity than benign nodules in both blood and tumor.

The CDR3 runs to 18 residues. CDR1 is MDHEN and CDR2 is SYDVKM in the germline V gene. With 10 bases removed from V and 0 bases from J, the gap between germline ends came to 25 bases. TCRdb re-called clones from the PCR reads using MiXCR. The profile shows tens of thousands of clones, more than 3.5% of them singletons. Nobody among the patients had been given any treatment before thyroid surgery. This clone was observed many times. What it binds is unknown. The sequenced sample consisted of blood. The TCR comes from a female donor with papillary thyroid cancer or a benign thyroid nodule (not recorded which). Some clones in this sample may be carry-over from other donors' samples. The chain combines TRBV28 with TRBJ1-3; D uncertain. The CDR3 loop is CATAPQIWGARSGNTIYF. The CDR3 DNA is TGTGCCACCGCCCCGCAAATCTGGGGAGCCCGCTCTGGAAACACCATATATTTT.